The 3 T cell receptor beta chains in this list originate from one sample, sequenced in a study of shared clonotypes between healthy human individuals (dated by TCRdb to 2018 to 2020). Library preparation used the immunoSEQ multiplex PCR assay. TCRdb obtained this table from immuneACCESS and retained in-frame rearrangements with V and J assigned. These tables miss some clones; where compared with another copy, unresolved V genes account for less than half of the shortfall, and the remainder is unexplained. This sample gives 2 million to 2.5 million clones in total; 95% of them show up just once. Together, the top ten hold approximately 0.13% of the sample. Sequenced: naive CD4+ T cells sorted from blood. Per the publication, the cell subset or site label means: CD45RA+ positively selected. The origin of the receptors is a man between 18 and 35 years old in good health.

The chain combines TRBV5-1 with TRBJ1-4; TRBD1 agrees at 7 bases. Unmatched junction bases numbered 8, after V lost 4 bases and J lost 8 bases. Germline V gene sequence: CDR1 SGHRS, CDR2 YFSETQ. The length of the CDR3 is 14 residues. As DNA, the CDR3 is TGCGCCAGCAGCCGAGAGGGGGCTTGGGAAAAACTGTTTTTT. It encodes CASSREGAWEKLFF. The whole variable domain, remainder taken from reference TRBV5-1 and TRBJ1-4, is KAGVTQTPRYLIKTRGQQVTLSCSPISGHRSVSWYQQTPGQGLQFLFEYFSETQRNKGNFPGRFSGRQFSNSRSEMNVSTLELGDSALYLCASSREGAWEKLFFGSGTQLSVL.

The rearrangement uses TRBV30 and TRBJ1-2; D possibly corresponds to TRBD1 (6 bases). Germline CDR1 GTSNPN, CDR2 SVGIG (reference sequence). Trimming took off 5 bases at V and 2 bases at J, with 12 bases between the two ends. The CDR3 consists of 13 residues. The CDR3 region has the DNA TGTGCCTGGGCTGACAGGCGCAACTATGGCTACACCTTC. The encoded protein is CAWADRRNYGYTF.

The chain employs TRBV2 and TRBJ2-7; D is possibly TRBD1 (5 bases). The CDR3 is 12 residues long. CDR1 SNHLY and CDR2 FYNNEI come from the germline V gene. Trimming cost V 11 bases and J 2 bases, with 13 bases left between them. The CDR3 reads CAGSRGTYEQYF. The CDR3, as DNA: TGTGCCGGAAGTAGGGGAACCTACGAGCAGTACTTC. The full variable domain, in which reference TRBV2 and TRBJ2-7 provide the parts outside the CDR3, is EPEVTQTPSHQVTQMGQEVILRCVPISNHLYFYWYRQILGQKVEFLVSFYNNEISEKSEIFDDQFSVERPDGSNFTLKIRSTKLEDSAMYFCAGSRGTYEQYFGPGTRLTVT.